This T cell receptor beta chain derives from a study of vaccination effects on CD4 cells after COVID-19. Study-wide findings and caveats: Few convalescent patients were included, and no early post-infection timepoints were sampled. Clones from infection and from vaccination both contracted markedly late after vaccination.

Regarding this clone: Its antigen is currently unknown.

Germline V gene data show CDR1 as SGHAT and CDR2 as FQNNGV. CDR3 size: 14 residues. V was trimmed by 5 bases and J by 7 bases, leaving 15 bases between them. The protocol was immunoSEQ multiplex PCR, while the TCRdb copy is restricted to in-frame clones and leaves out a portion. The table has 50,000 to 70,000 clones, approximately 78% seen once. Cells that had been cultured for roughly eleven days were the source of isolated CD4+ T cells. The origin of this receptor is a human donor who had a prior SARS-CoV-2 infection. Sample: CD4+ T cells from PBMCs cultured without peptide, taken before COVID-19 vaccination. J is TRBJ1-3 and V is TRBV11-2; no definite D call. CDR3 residues: CASSPRIEGNTIYF. The CDR3 nucleotides read TGTGCCAGCAGCCCCAGGATCGAAGGGAACACCATATATTTT.